These T cell receptor beta chains were read from a single sample in a study of Ad26.COV2.S vaccination and SARS-CoV-2 variants. Only in-frame clones appear in the TCRdb table, and some are missing; sequencing was by immunoSEQ multiplex PCR. Of around 300,000 clones listed, about 85% are singletons. Sequences were derived from peripheral blood, sampled in a trial of Ad26.COV2.S vaccine versus placebo. The receptor set was obtained from a person aged 18-65 years who received the Ad26.COV2.S COVID-19 vaccine or a placebo. The CDR3 runs from the conserved cysteine through the conserved F or W. D genes are given only for firm matches. The size of a clone is reported for some rows only, either as once, few or many, or as a class for expanded clones.

D gene | CDR3 length | J gene | clone size | V gene | CDR3 protein | CDR3 DNA
TRBD1 | 16 | TRBJ1-2 | . | TRBV30 | CASLLPGQGARYGYTF | TGTGCCTCCTTACTTCCGGGACAGGGGGCTAGGTATGGCTACACCTTC
TRBD1 | 15 | TRBJ1-5 | . | TRBV28 | CASSIPGTDNQPQHF | TGTGCCAGCAGTATACCCGGGACAGATAATCAGCCCCAGCATTTT
TRBD1 | 21 | TRBJ1-2 | . | TRBV29-1 | CSVDPPHTGGAGLGPIYGYTF | TGCAGCGTTGATCCCCCCCACACAGGGGGCGCCGGATTAGGACCGATTTATGGCTACACCTTC
. | 11 | TRBJ2-1 | . | TRBV7-9 | CASSTSSEEFF | TGTGCCAGCAGCACCTCAAGCGAGGAGTTCTTC
TRBD2 | 18 | TRBJ2-2 | . | TRBV9 | CASSVPSGGLSNTGELFF | TGTGCCAGCAGCGTTCCTAGCGGGGGGTTATCGAACACCGGGGAGCTGTTTTTT
. | 15 | TRBJ2-7 | . | TRBV7-8 | CASSLPREVSYEQYF | TGTGCCAGCAGCCTACCGAGGGAGGTGTCCTACGAGCAGTACTTC
. | 16 | TRBJ1-5 | . | TRBV11-2 | CASSRRGVGSNQPQHF | TGTGCCAGCAGCCGCAGGGGTGTCGGAAGCAATCAGCCCCAGCATTTT
TRBD2 | 15 | TRBJ2-5 | . | TRBV11-1 | CASTLLAGGRETQYF | TGTGCCAGCACCCTACTAGCGGGGGGCCGGGAGACCCAGTACTTC
TRBD1 | 15 | TRBJ1-5 | . | TRBV19 | CASSSGGAGNQPQHF | TGTGCCAGTAGTTCAGGGGGCGCGGGCAATCAGCCCCAGCATTTT
. | 11 | TRBJ2-7 | . | TRBV29-1 | CSVGSAYEQYF | TGCAGCGTTGGCTCAGCTTACGAGCAGTACTTC
TRBD2 | 16 | TRBJ2-3 | . | TRBV11-2 | CASRLLAGAYTDTQYF | TGTGCCAGCAGACTTCTAGCGGGGGCCTACACAGATACGCAGTATTTT
TRBD2 | 14 | TRBJ2-1 | . | TRBV19 | CASSIPGVAGEQFF | TGTGCCAGTAGTATCCCCGGGGTAGCGGGGGAGCAGTTCTTC
TRBD1 | 17 | TRBJ2-1 | . | TRBV11-3 | CASSERTGTGSYNEQFF | TGTGCCAGCAGCGAACGCACCGGGACAGGGTCATACAATGAGCAGTTCTTC
. | 12 | TRBJ2-7 | few | TRBV19 | CASSIRAGEQYF | TGTGCCAGTAGTATTCGTGCTGGCGAGCAGTACTTC
. | 12 | TRBJ1-3 | once | TRBV7-9 | CASTDSGNTIYF | TGTGCCAGCACAGATTCTGGAAACACCATATATTTT
. | 16 | TRBJ2-3 | . | TRBV14 | CASSQALSLGTDTQYF | TGTGCCAGCAGCCAGGCTTTAAGCCTGGGCACAGATACGCAGTATTTT
. | 14 | TRBJ2-7 | few | TRBV5-1 | CASSLAGGSYEQYF | TGCGCCAGCAGCTTGGCCGGAGGGAGCTACGAGCAGTACTTC
TRBD1 | 16 | TRBJ1-6 | . | TRBV28 | CASGGGDRVSDSPLHF | TGTGCCAGCGGTGGAGGGGACAGGGTTTCAGATTCACCCCTCCACTTT
. | 13 | TRBJ1-4 | . | TRBV7-6 | CASSLKSNGKLFF | TGTGCCAGCAGCTTAAAATCCAACGGAAAACTGTTTTTT
TRBD1 | 14 | TRBJ1-2 | . | TRBV7-2 | CASSPKGTDNGYTF | TGTGCCAGCAGCCCAAAAGGGACAGACAATGGCTACACCTTC
. | 15 | TRBJ1-6 | . | TRBV6-5 | CASSYTDSYNSPLHF | TGTGCCAGCAGTTACACGGACTCCTATAATTCACCCCTCCACTTT
. | 14 | TRBJ2-3 | . | TRBV12-5 | CASGLMTGTDTQYF | TGTGCTAGTGGTTTGATGACGGGTACAGATACGCAGTATTTT
. | 15 | TRBJ1-6 | few | TRBV9 | CASSPLRDLFSPLHF | TGTGCCAGCAGCCCGCTCCGGGACCTCTTTTCACCCCTCCACTTT
. | 15 | TRBJ2-1 | . | TRBV5-4 | CASSLTTTGPNEQFF | TGTGCCAGCAGCCTGACAACGACAGGTCCCAATGAGCAGTTCTTC
. | 15 | TRBJ1-3 | . | TRBV6-5 | CASSYRGSPGNTIYF | TGTGCCAGCAGTTACAGGGGGTCGCCTGGAAACACCATATATTTT
. | 13 | TRBJ1-5 | . | TRBV7-9 | CASTPGEGTPQHF | TGTGCCAGCACTCCCGGTGAAGGGACGCCCCAGCATTTT
. | 14 | TRBJ2-3 | . | TRBV6-4 | CASSEQGGTDTQYF | TGTGCCAGCAGTGAACAGGGAGGTACAGATACGCAGTATTTT
TRBD1 | 15 | TRBJ1-2 | . | TRBV19 | CASSIVYRGHYGYTF | TGTGCCAGTAGTATAGTCTACAGGGGACACTATGGCTACACCTTC
. | 14 | TRBJ1-1 | once | TRBV27 | CASRPWAGNTEAFF | TGTGCCAGCAGACCATGGGCAGGGAACACTGAAGCTTTCTTT
TRBD1 | 15 | TRBJ1-4 | . | TRBV6-6 | CASRPPGQGEQKLFF | TGTGCCAGCAGACCTCCGGGACAGGGGGAACAAAAACTGTTTTTT
. | 15 | TRBJ1-3 | . | TRBV27 | CASSLKGSEGNTIYF | TGTGCCAGCAGTTTAAAAGGGAGTGAAGGAAACACCATATATTTT
. | 15 | TRBJ1-1 | . | TRBV29-1 | CSVDGQGGMNTEAFF | TGCAGCGTTGATGGGCAGGGTGGCATGAACACTGAAGCTTTCTTT
. | 14 | TRBJ2-5 | . | TRBV7-8 | CASSEGRAPETQYF | TGTGCCAGCAGCGAGGGACGGGCCCCAGAGACCCAGTACTTC
. | 16 | TRBJ2-7 | once | TRBV28 | CASIGVLTLSSYEQYF | TGTGCCAGCATTGGAGTACTGACCCTAAGCTCCTACGAGCAGTACTTC
. | 11 | TRBJ2-7 | once | TRBV29-1 | CSVVRGYEQYF | TGCAGCGTTGTAAGGGGCTACGAGCAGTACTTC
TRBD2 | 15 | TRBJ2-1 | . | TRBV28 | CASAILAGGNNEQFF | TGTGCCAGCGCTATCCTAGCGGGAGGCAACAATGAGCAGTTCTTC
TRBD1 | 15 | TRBJ2-7 | . | TRBV12-5 | CASALFGTGIDEQYF | TGTGCTAGTGCCCTGTTTGGGACAGGGATAGACGAGCAGTACTTC
. | 15 | TRBJ1-1 | . | TRBV21-1 | CASSKGGGFLGEAFF | TGTGCCAGCAGCAAAGGAGGCGGATTTCTCGGTGAAGCTTTCTTT
. | 14 | TRBJ1-1 | . | TRBV7-3 | CASSLEGGDTEAFF | TGTGCCAGCAGCCTCGAAGGGGGGGACACTGAAGCTTTCTTT
. | 15 | TRBJ2-1 | . | TRBV5-5 | CASSNPEERYNEQFF | TGTGCCAGCAGTAATCCTGAAGAACGGTACAATGAGCAGTTCTTC
. | 14 | TRBJ1-6 | . | TRBV6-6 | CASAIDESNSPLHF | TGTGCCAGCGCTATCGACGAGAGTAATTCACCCCTCCACTTT
TRBD2 | 14 | TRBJ2-1 | . | TRBV30 | CACKSGGAGFEQFF | TGTGCCTGTAAGAGCGGGGGGGCCGGTTTCGAGCAGTTCTTC
. | 12 | TRBJ2-7 | . | TRBV30 | CAWSLSGAEQYF | TGTGCCTGGAGTCTGTCAGGGGCCGAGCAGTACTTC
. | 13 | TRBJ1-1 | . | TRBV5-6 | CASSLASGAETFF | TGTGCCAGCAGCTTGGCCAGCGGTGCTGAAACTTTCTTT
. | 17 | TRBJ2-3 | . | TRBV7-9 | CASSSPPGSASTDTQYF | TGTGCCAGCAGCTCCCCCCCGGGGTCAGCTAGCACAGATACGCAGTATTTT
. | 15 | TRBJ2-7 | . | TRBV4-3 | CASSQGIWSSYEQYF | TGCGCCAGCAGCCAAGGAATCTGGTCCTCCTACGAGCAGTACTTC
TRBD1 | 17 | TRBJ1-1 | . | TRBV19 | CASSSRGASPLVAEAFF | TGTGCCAGTAGTTCCAGGGGGGCGTCCCCTCTCGTCGCCGAAGCTTTCTTT
TRBD1 | 15 | TRBJ2-7 | . | TRBV7-9 | CASSLGQGIFGEQYF | TGTGCCAGCAGCTTAGGACAGGGGATCTTTGGCGAGCAGTACTTC
TRBD2 | 15 | TRBJ2-1 | . | TRBV19 | CATKGGGAGLDEQFF | TGTGCCACCAAAGGTGGTGGAGCGGGATTGGATGAGCAGTTCTTC
. | 13 | TRBJ1-2 | . | TRBV2 | CASSVAGTYGYTF | TGTGCCAGCAGTGTGGCAGGGACCTATGGCTACACCTTC
TRBD2 | 14 | TRBJ2-1 | . | TRBV9 | CASSVAGRGAEQFF | TGTGCCAGCAGCGTAGCCGGGCGGGGGGCGGAGCAGTTCTTC
TRBD2 | 16 | TRBJ2-3 | . | TRBV27 | CASSSGAGGPSDTQYF | TGTGCCAGCAGTTCCGGAGCGGGGGGGCCATCAGATACGCAGTATTTT
. | 15 | TRBJ2-7 | . | TRBV15 | CATSRDPVRTYEQYF | TGTGCCACCAGCAGAGATCCGGTCAGAACCTACGAGCAGTACTTC
. | 14 | TRBJ2-7 | . | TRBV7-2 | CASSLGRVDYEQYF | TGTGCCAGCAGCTTAGGTAGGGTAGACTACGAGCAGTACTTC
. | 14 | TRBJ1-5 | once | TRBV6-1 | CASSEQIGRQPQHF | TGTGCCAGCAGTGAACAGATAGGGCGTCAGCCCCAGCATTTT
TRBD2 | 15 | TRBJ2-1 | . | TRBV9 | CASSPRTSGDNEQFF | TGTGCCAGCAGCCCACGGACTAGCGGGGACAATGAGCAGTTCTTC
TRBD1 | 13 | TRBJ2-3 | . | TRBV5-1 | CASSLGGQPTQYF | TGCGCCAGCAGCTTGGGGGGACAGCCAACGCAGTATTTT
. | 15 | TRBJ2-3 | . | TRBV5-1 | CASSLARGSTDTQYF | TGCGCCAGCAGCTTGGCCAGGGGAAGCACAGATACGCAGTATTTT
. | 11 | TRBJ2-7 | . | TRBV6-2/TRBV6-3 | CASSPRYEQYF | TGTGCCAGCAGTCCGAGGTACGAGCAGTACTTC
. | 15 | TRBJ1-4 | . | TRBV7-2 | CASTVSGAYNEKLFF | TGTGCCAGCACCGTATCCGGGGCTTACAATGAAAAACTGTTTTTT